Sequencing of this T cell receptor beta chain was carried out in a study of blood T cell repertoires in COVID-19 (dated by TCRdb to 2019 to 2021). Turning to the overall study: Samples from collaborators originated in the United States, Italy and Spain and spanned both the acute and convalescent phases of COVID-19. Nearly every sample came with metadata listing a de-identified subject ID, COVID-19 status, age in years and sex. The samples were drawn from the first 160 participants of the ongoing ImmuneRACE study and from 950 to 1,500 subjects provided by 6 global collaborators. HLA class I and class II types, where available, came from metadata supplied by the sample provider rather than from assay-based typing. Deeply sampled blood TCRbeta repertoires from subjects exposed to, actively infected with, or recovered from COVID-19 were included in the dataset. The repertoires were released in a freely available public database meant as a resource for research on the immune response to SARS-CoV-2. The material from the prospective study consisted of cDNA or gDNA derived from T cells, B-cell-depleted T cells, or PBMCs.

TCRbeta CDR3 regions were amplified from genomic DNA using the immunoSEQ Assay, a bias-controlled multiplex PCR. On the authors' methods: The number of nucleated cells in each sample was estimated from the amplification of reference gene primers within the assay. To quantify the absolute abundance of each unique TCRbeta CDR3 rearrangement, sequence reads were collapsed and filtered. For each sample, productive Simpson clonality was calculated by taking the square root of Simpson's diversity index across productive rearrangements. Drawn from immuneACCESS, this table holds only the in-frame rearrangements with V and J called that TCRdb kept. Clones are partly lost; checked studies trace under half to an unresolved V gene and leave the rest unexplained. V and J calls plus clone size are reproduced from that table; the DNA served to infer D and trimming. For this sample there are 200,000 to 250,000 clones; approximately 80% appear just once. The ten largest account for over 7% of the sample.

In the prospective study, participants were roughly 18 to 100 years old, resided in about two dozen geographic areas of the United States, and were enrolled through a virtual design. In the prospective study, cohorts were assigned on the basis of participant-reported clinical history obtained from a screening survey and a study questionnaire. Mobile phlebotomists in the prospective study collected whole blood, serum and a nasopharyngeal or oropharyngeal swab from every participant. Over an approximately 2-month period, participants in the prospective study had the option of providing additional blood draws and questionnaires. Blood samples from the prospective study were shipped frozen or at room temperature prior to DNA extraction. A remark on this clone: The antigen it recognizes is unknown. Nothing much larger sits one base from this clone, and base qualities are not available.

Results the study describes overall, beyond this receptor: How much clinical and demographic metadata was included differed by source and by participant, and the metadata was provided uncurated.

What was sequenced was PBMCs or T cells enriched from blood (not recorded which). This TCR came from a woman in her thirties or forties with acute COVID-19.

This receptor carries the CDR3 CASSERGVSNQPQHF. The nucleotide sequence reads as follows: TGTGCCAGCAGTGAACGGGGGGTGAGCAATCAGCCCCAGCATTTT. Recombination linked TRBV2 to TRBJ1-5; TRBD1 is perhaps the D gene, given 5 matching bases. The CDR3 numbers 15 residues from cysteine through phenylalanine. Only the CDR3 portion is preserved as DNA: 45 bases, with reading frame beginning at the first base. CDR1 and CDR2, per the germline V gene, are SNHLY and FYNNEI. The V end loses 2 bases and the J end loses 1 base, and a stretch of 9 bases separates them.